The 2 T cell receptor beta chains presented below share a single source sample, sequenced in a study of cytomegalovirus exposure and HLA in healthy donors. The PCR ran on 60 Vbeta and 13 Jbeta primers. TCRdb's copy holds only in-frame clones and misses some; the assay was immunoSEQ multiplex PCR. The sample lists about 190,000 clones, around 80% seen once, with less than 1.1% in the top ten. Material: PBMCs. The origin of the receptors is a woman in her 40s in good health and CMV-seronegative.

The CDR3 is CASSIARGSSYNEQFF. CDR3 DNA sequence: TGTGCCAGTAGTATAGCGCGCGGGAGCTCCTACAATGAGCAGTTCTTC. J is TRBJ2-1 and V is TRBV19; 7 bases agree with TRBD2. Looked up from germline, CDR1 is LNHDA and CDR2 is SQIVND (reference sequence). There are 16 residues in the CDR3. V trimming: 1 base; J trimming: 0 bases; junction bases outside the gene matches: 3.

The rearrangement uses TRBV5-1 and TRBJ2-6, with no clear D. Germline-derived CDR1 and CDR2 are SGHRS and YFSETQ. The CDR3 spans 15 residues. Trimming stripped 0 bases from V and 3 bases from J, with 7 bases between. The CDR3, as DNA: TGCGCCAGCAGCTTGGGGAGCTTTGGGGCCAACGTCCTGACTTTC. This encodes CASSLGSFGANVLTF.